Each of the 28 T cell receptor beta chains below was sequenced from the same sample in a study of long-term antiretroviral therapy in people with HIV. Runs used v3.0 of the immunoSEQ assay and were done at survey level. The data were produced by immunoSEQ multiplex PCR, yet TCRdb's version contains in-frame clones alone and is incomplete. The table lists about 21,000 clones, over 70% of them singletons. The material was unsorted PBMCs, obtained 0.5 years before starting antiretroviral therapy. These receptors originate from a man between 18 and 35 years old with HIV.

In DNA form, the CDR3 reads TGTGCCAGCAGCTTCGGTGTGAACAGGGGAGTCCACGAGCAGTACTTC. Translating it yields CASSFGVNRGVHEQYF. The chain has TRBV7-9 and TRBJ2-7; 7 bases map to TRBD1. Germline V lookup: CDR1 SEHNR, CDR2 FQNEAQ (reference sequence). After removal of 3 bases from V and 5 bases from J, the junction contained 13 bases not matched to a gene. The CDR3 length is 16 residues.

The J gene is TRBJ2-7, the V gene TRBV4-1; either TRBD1 or TRBD2 may supply D (5 bases each). The CDR3 extends over 16 amino acids. Per the germline V gene, CDR1 is MGHRA and CDR2 is YSYEKL. The V gene lost 0 bases and the J gene lost 5 bases, with 17 bases spanning the gap. CDR3 loop: CASSQEGDLGVNEQYF. The CDR3 nucleotides are TGCGCCAGCAGCCAAGAGGGGGACCTGGGAGTCAACGAGCAGTACTTC.

The chain joins TRBV7-2 to TRBJ2-7; D tentatively fits TRBD1 or TRBD2 (5 bases each). The V gene's germline CDR1 is SGHTA and CDR2 FQGNSA. The germline V and J ends were trimmed by 4 bases and 0 bases, with 10 bases remaining between them. The CDR3 is 14 residues long. CDR3 protein: CASSSGTGSYEQYF. The DNA for the CDR3 is TGTGCCAGCAGCTCAGGGACGGGCTCCTACGAGCAGTACTTC. The full variable domain, with the rest looked up from reference TRBV7-2 and TRBJ2-7, is GAGVSQSPSNKVTEKGKDVELRCDPISGHTALYWYRQSLGQGLEFLIYFQGNSAPDKSGLPSDRFSAERTGGSVSTLTIQRTQQEDSAVYLCASSSGTGSYEQYFGPGTRLTVT.

The chain joins TRBV15 to TRBJ2-7, with D maybe TRBD1 (6 bases). Trimming removed 2 bases at V and 1 base at J, with 12 bases between. Germline CDR1 reads LNHNV; CDR2 reads YYDKDF (reference sequence). The CDR3 has 15 amino acids. CDR3 nucleotide sequence: TGTGCCACCAGCAGAAACCGGGACACTTCCTACGAGCAGTACTTC. This translates into CATSRNRDTSYEQYF.

The chain is built from TRBV9 and TRBJ1-1; 7 bases agree with TRBD1. J lost 3 bases, V lost 3 bases, and 11 bases had no gene match. Germline assignment: CDR1 SGDLS and CDR2 YYNGEE. The CDR3 has 16 amino acids. The CDR3 DNA sequence: TGTGCCAGCAGCGAAATCCACAGGGGCAAAGACACTGAAGCTTTCTTT. As protein: CASSEIHRGKDTEAFF.

The V and J genes are TRBV19 and TRBJ2-7, with 8 bases aligning to TRBD1. After removal of 5 bases from V and 3 bases from J, the junction contained 12 bases not matched to a gene. The V gene's germline CDR1 is LNHDA and CDR2 SQIVND (reference sequence). The CDR3 runs 16 residues. CDR3 coding DNA: TGTGCCAGTAGTCCGGGGACAGGAACGGGGTTCTACGAGCAGTACTTC. This codes for CASSPGTGTGFYEQYF.

The chain joins TRBV13 to TRBJ2-1; D is unresolved. Trimming removed 5 bases from V and 6 bases from J, with 11 bases in between. Germline CDR1 reads PRHDT; CDR2 reads FYEKMQ (reference sequence). The CDR3 sequence is 13 residues long. The CDR3 sequence: CASSPTLSNEQFF. The CDR3 bases are TGTGCCAGCAGCCCGACCCTAAGCAATGAGCAGTTCTTC.

Only a few counts were recorded for this clone. The V and J genes are TRBV5-5 and TRBJ1-2, with 9 bases matching TRBD1. The CDR3 contains 16 residues. Looked up from germline, CDR1 is SGHKS and CDR2 is YYEKEE (reference sequence). With 6 bases clipped from V and 8 bases from J, the junction kept 17 bases outside the gene matches. CDR3 region: CASKEDPGDRVGGYTF. The CDR3 coding sequence is TGTGCCAGCAAAGAGGACCCGGGGGACAGGGTAGGCGGCTACACCTTC.

The CDR3, as DNA: TGTGCCAGCAGTGAACAGGGTGATAATTCACCCCTCCACTTT. Its protein is CASSEQGDNSPLHF. The chain employs TRBV6-4 and TRBJ1-6; tentative D call: TRBD1 (6 bases). The V and J ends lost 3 bases and 5 bases respectively, with 8 bases between them. CDR1 MRHNA and CDR2 SNTAGT come from the germline V gene. CDR3 size: 14 residues.

This chain joins TRBV10-3 and TRBJ2-1; 13 nucleotides line up with TRBD2. Per germline, CDR1 ENHRY and CDR2 SYGVKD. V was clipped by 4 bases and J by 8 bases; unmatched bases: 14. The CDR3 sequence is 18 residues long. The CDR3 region has the DNA TGTGCCATCAGTGGACCCTTGGATGGACTAGCGGGAGTTGATGAGCAGTTCTTC. It codes for CAISGPLDGLAGVDEQFF.

The J gene is TRBJ1-4, the V gene TRBV5-4; 7 positions match TRBD1. With V trimmed by 1 base and J by 5 bases, 14 bases remained unmatched. The germline gives CDR1 SGHNT, CDR2 YYREEE (reference sequence). This CDR3 region has 18 residues. The CDR3 region is CASSLRVSRGQRNEKLFF. The CDR3 coding sequence is TGTGCCAGCAGCTTGCGGGTCAGTCGGGGACAGAGAAATGAAAAACTGTTTTTT.

V and J are TRBV6-5 and TRBJ1-1, with D maybe TRBD1 (6 bases). CDR1 and CDR2 (germline): MNHEY, SVGAGI. V was shortened by 6 bases and J by 6 bases, with 20 bases between the two germline ends. The CDR3 extends over 15 amino acids. Here the CDR3 DNA reads TGTGCCAGCAGCACGCCAGGACAGATTGTGGCTGAAGCTTTCTTT. This gives the protein CASSTPGQIVAEAFF.

This chain uses TRBV19 with TRBJ2-6; either TRBD1 or TRBD2 may supply D (5 bases each). The CDR3 has 15 amino acids. Germline loops: CDR1 LNHDA, CDR2 SQIVND (reference sequence). V lost 3 bases, J lost 1 base, and 7 bases lay in between. CDR3 protein: CASSIGGSGANVLTF. The CDR3 DNA follows: TGTGCCAGTAGTATTGGGGGATCTGGGGCCAACGTCCTGACTTTC.

The chain joins TRBV5-1 to TRBJ2-1; D remains ambiguous. Trimming removed 0 bases at V and 4 bases at J, with 14 bases between. Germline V gene sequence: CDR1 SGHRS, CDR2 YFSETQ. This CDR3 is built from 16 residues. The DNA of the CDR3 is TGCGCCAGCAGCTTGGCGTCCCAGTCCACATACAATGAGCAGTTCTTC. It specifies CASSLASQSTYNEQFF. The full variable domain, its missing parts supplied by reference TRBV5-1 and TRBJ2-1, is KAGVTQTPRYLIKTRGQQVTLSCSPISGHRSVSWYQQTPGQGLQFLFEYFSETQRNKGNFPGRFSGRQFSNSRSEMNVSTLELGDSALYLCASSLASQSTYNEQFFGPGTRLTVL.

The chain has TRBV2 and TRBJ2-3, with TRBD2 matching 12 bases. After removal of 1 base from V and 5 bases from J, the junction contained 4 bases not matched to a gene. Germline CDR1 SNHLY, CDR2 FYNNEI. The CDR3 is 16 amino acids. The CDR3 reads CASSEGLAGGLDTQYF. The CDR3 DNA follows: TGTGCCAGCAGTGAAGGGCTAGCGGGGGGGCTAGATACGCAGTATTTT.

The genes are TRBV6-5 and TRBJ1-1; D gene uncertain. Trimming took 4 bases from V and 4 from J, leaving 10 bases between them. This CDR3 spans 13 amino acids. Germline CDR1 and CDR2: MNHEY and SVGAGI. CDR3 sequence (DNA): TGTGCCAGCAGTTTAGGTGTGGGCACTGAAGCTTTCTTT. This encodes CASSLGVGTEAFF.

The V call is TRBV7-8, the J call TRBJ1-2, with TRBD1 identical over 10 bases. Unmatched junction bases numbered 5, after V lost 1 base and J lost 6 bases. This CDR3 spans 15 amino acids. CDR1 is SGHVS, CDR2 FQNEAQ, per germline. The CDR3 is CASSLGRQGANGYTF. The CDR3 DNA reads TGTGCCAGCAGCTTAGGGAGACAGGGGGCGAATGGCTACACCTTC. The complete variable domain, with remaining parts taken from reference TRBV7-8 and TRBJ1-2, reads GAGVSQSPRYKVAKRGQDVALRCDPISGHVSLFWYQQALGQGPEFLTYFQNEAQLDKSGLPSDRFFAERPEGSVSTLKIQRTQQEDSAVYLCASSLGRQGANGYTFGSGTRLTVV.

This chain connects TRBV4-1 to TRBJ2-7, with D possibly matching TRBD1 (6 bases). Germline assignment: CDR1 MGHRA and CDR2 YSYEKL. The CDR3 covers 15 residues. The V end was cut by 1 base, the J end by 7 bases, with 17 bases between. The CDR3, as DNA: TGCGCCAGCAGCCAAGGTTATACAGGGTCTAGGGAGCAGTACTTC. Translating it yields CASSQGYTGSREQYF.

There are a few counts of this clone. The chain joins TRBV27 to TRBJ1-2; TRBD1 is a possible D gene (6 bases). CDR3 length equals 15 residues. CDR1 is MNHEY and CDR2 is SMNVEV in the germline V gene (reference sequence). Trimming cost V 3 bases and J 1 base, with 12 bases left between them. The CDR3 bases are TGTGCCAGCAGTTTCCGGGGGCGGAGTAACTATGGCTACACCTTC. This codes for CASSFRGRSNYGYTF.

The V and J genes are TRBV19 and TRBJ1-1, with 7 bases aligning to TRBD1. Trimming removed 9 bases from V and 0 bases from J; junction bases left unmatched: 1. Germline V gives CDR1 LNHDA, CDR2 SQIVND (reference sequence). The CDR3 length is 12 residues. Here the CDR3 DNA reads TGTGCCAGCGGGACAGTGAACACTGAAGCTTTCTTT. This codes for CASGTVNTEAFF.

A few counts support this clone. The rearrangement joins TRBV14 to TRBJ2-5, with D tentatively TRBD2 (7 bases). V was clipped by 3 bases and J by 5 bases, with 13 bases between them. Germline V CDR1 and CDR2: SGHDN, FVKESK. The CDR3 spans 14 residues. The CDR3 DNA reads TGTGCCAGCAGCCACGGGGGGCCACTCGAGACCCAGTACTTC. Translated, it gives CASSHGGPLETQYF.

This sequence joins TRBV19 and TRBJ1-2; D unresolved. The V and J ends lost 5 bases and 3 bases respectively, with 7 bases between them. The CDR3 is 12 residues long. Germline CDR1 reads LNHDA; CDR2 reads SQIVND (reference sequence). The CDR3 DNA is TGTGCCAGTAGTCGGGGTGACTATGGCTACACCTTC. It translates to CASSRGDYGYTF. Based on the CDR3 plus reference TRBV19 and TRBJ1-2, the full variable domain is DGGITQSPKYLFRKEGQNVTLSCEQNLNHDAMYWYRQDPGQGLRLIYYSQIVNDFQKGDIAEGYSVSREKKESFPLTVTSAQKNPTAFYLCASSRGDYGYTFGSGTRLTVV.

The chain recombines TRBV6-5 with TRBJ1-1, with unresolved D. Trimming took off 4 bases at V and 2 bases at J, with 11 bases between the two ends. The CDR3 runs 14 residues. Germline CDR1 and CDR2: MNHEY and SVGAGI. In DNA, the CDR3 is TGTGCCAGCAGTTCCGAAACAGAAAACACTGAAGCTTTCTTT. Translated, it gives CASSSETENTEAFF.

The chain combines TRBV2 with TRBJ2-1; D ambiguous. Trimming removed 2 bases at V and 5 bases at J, with 4 bases between. The CDR3 length is 12 residues. In germline, CDR1 is SNHLY, CDR2 FYNNEI. The CDR3 spells CASSEWDNEQFF. Here the CDR3 DNA reads TGTGCCAGCAGTGAATGGGACAATGAGCAGTTCTTC. The full variable domain, its missing parts supplied by reference TRBV2 and TRBJ2-1, is EPEVTQTPSHQVTQMGQEVILRCVPISNHLYFYWYRQILGQKVEFLVSFYNNEISEKSEIFDDQFSVERPDGSNFTLKIRSTKLEDSAMYFCASSEWDNEQFFGPGTRLTVL.

The genes are TRBV29-1 and TRBJ1-2, with D perhaps matching TRBD1 (5 bases). The CDR3 has 15 residues. V lost 3 bases to trimming and J lost 1 base, with 15 bases between them. Germline-derived CDR1 and CDR2 are SQVTM and ANQGSEA. The chain's CDR3 is CSVEQQGWFNYGYTF. The CDR3 DNA reads as TGCAGCGTTGAGCAGCAGGGCTGGTTTAACTATGGCTACACCTTC.

J is TRBJ1-2 and V is TRBV10-3; 7 bases map to TRBD1. The CDR3 loop spans 16 amino acids. The V segment lost 7 bases and the J segment 1 base; nucleotides outside the gene matches: 12. Germline CDR1 is ENHRY and CDR2 is SYGVKD. The CDR3 sequence: CAITTGVGRGNYGYTF. DNA for the CDR3: TGTGCCATCACTACAGGGGTCGGCAGGGGTAACTATGGCTACACCTTC.

The V and J genes are TRBV5-5 and TRBJ1-1, with D possibly TRBD1 on 6 matching bases. The CDR3 is made up of 13 amino acids. Germline assignment: CDR1 SGHKS and CDR2 YYEKEE (reference sequence). Trimming shortened V by 2 bases and J by 6 bases, and 11 bases separated the two germline ends. The CDR3 DNA sequence: TGTGCCAGCAGCTTAGGCCCAGGGGCTGAAGCTTTCTTT. It is translated as CASSLGPGAEAFF.

V is TRBV19 and J is TRBJ2-1; 8 nucleotides align to TRBD2. Germline values: CDR1 LNHDA, CDR2 SQIVND (reference sequence). Trimming cost V 4 bases and J 0 bases; bases outside gene matches: 11. CDR3 length equals 18 residues. The DNA of the CDR3 is TGTGCCAGTAGTAGGTCCCTGTCAGCGGGAGTCTCCTACAATGAGCAGTTCTTC. The encoded protein is CASSRSLSAGVSYNEQFF.